The clone carrying this T cell receptor (beta chain) showed up many times. Its target is unknown. The data stem from a study of T cells after yellow fever vaccination. Study-level points and caveats: Repertoires sorted by FACS could include abundant clonotypes that are contaminants from the bulk population. Primary-vaccination clones mostly resurfaced post-booster (about 96% CD4, approximately 89% CD8).

UMIs were added to TCR cDNA along with a universal primer site when it was made by 5'RACE template switching. TCRdb analysed the 5' RACE reads with MiXCR anew, one entry per CDR3 protein. Of 280,000 or so distinct CDR3 sequences in the sample, 8.5% to 10% were seen once. The V end was cut by 7 bases, the J end by 0 bases, with 16 bases between. The CDR3 has 15 amino acids. CDR1 is SGHNT and CDR2 is YYREEE in the germline V gene (reference sequence). The rearrangement links TRBV5-4 to TRBJ2-5, with D maybe TRBD1 (6 bases). The sequences come from CD4+ T cells sorted from PBMCs, collected 5 days after the yellow fever booster vaccination. The TCR originated in a man younger than 35 who received the YFV17D yellow fever vaccine. The CDR3 protein is CASSPRQGHQETQYF. The DNA of the CDR3 is TGTGCCAGCTCCCCCAGGCAGGGGCACCAAGAGACCCAGTACTTC.